The rows below give T cell receptor beta chains drawn from one sample of a study of control samples from healthy donors and cancer patients. Assay used: immunoSEQ multiplex PCR; TCRdb lists only in-frame clones, some missing. The table lists about 150,000 clones, 88% of them singletons, with 1.5% to 2% in the top ten. Material: blood. The receptor set was obtained from a man aged 18 to 35 in good health. CDR3s include the opening cysteine and the closing phenylalanine or tryptophan. The order of the fields is D gene, J gene, V gene, clone size, CDR3 DNA, CDR3 protein. D genes are given only for firm matches. Size tells how often a clone was seen (once, few, many) or the class of an expanded clone, and some rows leave it out.

.,TRBJ1-5,TRBV5-5,.,TGTGCCAGCAGCTTGGGGGTTTATAGCAATCAGCCCCAGCATTTT,CASSLGVYSNQPQHF
.,TRBJ2-7,TRBV18,.,TGTGCCAGCTCACCACCGTTTCAGGGAGCCGAGCAGTACTTC,CASSPPFQGAEQYF
TRBD1,TRBJ1-2,TRBV6-5,.,TGTGCCAGCAGCCCAACCCGGGACAGGGTTGGCTACACCTTC,CASSPTRDRVGYTF
.,TRBJ2-7,TRBV30,.,TGTGCCTGGACGCCACCTCAGACCTACGAGCAGTACTTC,CAWTPPQTYEQYF
.,TRBJ2-6,TRBV14,.,TGTGCCAGCAGCCAACGCCTCTCTGGGGCCAACGTCCTGACTTTC,CASSQRLSGANVLTF
.,TRBJ1-2,TRBV9,.,TGTGCCAGCAGCGGACATGGCTACACCTTC,CASSGHGYTF
.,TRBJ1-2,TRBV4-3,.,TGCGCCAGCAGCCAAGATAATCAGGGGTACTATGGCTACACCTTC,CASSQDNQGYYGYTF
TRBD1,TRBJ1-1,TRBV4-3,.,TGCGCCAGCAGCCGGACAGGGGGGACCACTGAAGCTTTCTTT,CASSRTGGTTEAFF
TRBD1,TRBJ2-1,TRBV24-1,.,TGTGCCACCAGTGATTTAAGGACAGGGTTGGGGCAGTTCTTC,CATSDLRTGLGQFF
.,TRBJ2-3,TRBV7-9,.,TGTGCCAGCAGCTTAGGATTCGGGAGCACAGATACGCAGTATTTT,CASSLGFGSTDTQYF
.,TRBJ2-1,TRBV28,.,TGTGCCAGCAGGGGATGGTTAGAGGGGGGGAATGAGCAGTTCTTC,CASRGWLEGGNEQFF
.,TRBJ1-1,TRBV12-3/TRBV12-4,.,TGTGCCAGCAGCAGGGGATTCACTGAAGCTTTCTTT,CASSRGFTEAFF
.,TRBJ2-2,TRBV4-3,.,TGCGCCAGCAGCCAGCAAAGGGGCACCGGGGAGCTGTTTTTT,CASSQQRGTGELFF
TRBD1,TRBJ2-7,TRBV9,.,TGTGCCAGCAGCGTAGAGGGGGCCGATGGACCGGGCGGCGAGCAGTACTTC,CASSVEGADGPGGEQYF
.,TRBJ2-2,TRBV21-1,.,TGTGCCAGCAACCTAAGGGTGACGGGGGGGTACACCGGGGAGCTGTTTTTT,CASNLRVTGGYTGELFF
.,TRBJ1-2,TRBV28,.,TGTGCCAGCAAAGGGGCAGCCACCCGACCTGGCTACACCTTC,CASKGAATRPGYTF
.,TRBJ2-7,TRBV28,.,TGTGCCAGCAGTTTATTAAGGGGGACGGCCGACGAGCAGTACTTC,CASSLLRGTADEQYF
TRBD2,TRBJ2-3,TRBV6-5,.,TGTGCCAGCAGTTTTACTGGCGGGGGACCCACAGATACGCAGTATTTT,CASSFTGGGPTDTQYF
.,TRBJ2-7,TRBV5-1,.,TGCGCCAACCGGACGGAAAGCTCCTACGAGCAGTACTTC,CANRTESSYEQYF
.,TRBJ2-1,TRBV4-3,.,TGCGCCAGCAGCCAGGGCTCGCCGCTTTACAATGAGCAGTTCTTC,CASSQGSPLYNEQFF
.,TRBJ2-3,TRBV5-1,.,TGCGCCAGCAGCTTGTACGGCCGTGGCACAGATACGCAGTATTTT,CASSLYGRGTDTQYF
.,TRBJ2-7,TRBV15,.,TGTGCCACCAGCAGAGATCGACAGGCCTACGAGCAGTACTTC,CATSRDRQAYEQYF
TRBD1,TRBJ1-2,TRBV9,.,TGTGCCAGCAGCTCACTAACCCGGGACAGCGGTAACTATGGCTACACCTTC,CASSSLTRDSGNYGYTF
.,TRBJ1-1,TRBV30,.,TGTGCCTGGAGCCGGACAGCGAACACTGAAGCTTTCTTT,CAWSRTANTEAFF
.,TRBJ1-1,TRBV7-3,few,TGTGCCAGCAGCTCGGACCCTTTGGCTGAAGCTTTCTTT,CASSSDPLAEAFF
.,TRBJ1-5,TRBV19,.,TGTGCCAGTAGCCAGGGTGAAGGCCGCAATCAGCCCCAGCATTTT,CASSQGEGRNQPQHF
TRBD2,TRBJ2-1,TRBV9,.,TGTGCCAGCAGCGCACGAAGCGGGGGGGCCCACAATGAGCAGTTCTTC,CASSARSGGAHNEQFF
TRBD1,TRBJ2-7,TRBV3-1/TRBV3-2,.,TGTGCCAGCAGCCACAACGGGACAGGGTTGTTCGAGCAGTACTTC,CASSHNGTGLFEQYF
TRBD1,TRBJ1-1,TRBV18,few,TGTGCCAGCAAAAGGGGACAGGGGGCGAACACTGAAGCTTTCTTT,CASKRGQGANTEAFF
.,TRBJ2-7,TRBV3-1/TRBV3-2,few,TGTGCCAGCAGCCAAGGGCCACAGGGCTACGAGCAGTACTTC,CASSQGPQGYEQYF
.,TRBJ2-3,TRBV7-3,.,TGTGCCAGCAGCCCCCTTGGGGGGCACACAGATACGCAGTATTTT,CASSPLGGHTDTQYF
TRBD2,TRBJ2-3,TRBV5-4,once,TGTGCCAGCAGTTCTAGACTAGCGGGAGTTACAGATACGCAGTATTTT,CASSSRLAGVTDTQYF
TRBD1,TRBJ2-3,TRBV6-6,.,TGTGCCAGCTTGGACAGGGGGCAGGGAGATACGCAGTATTTT,CASLDRGQGDTQYF
.,TRBJ2-5,TRBV29-1,.,TGCAGCGTTGAATGGAAGTACCAAGAGACCCAGTACTTC,CSVEWKYQETQYF
.,TRBJ2-7,TRBV21-1,few,TGTGCCAGCATCCGTCGGGCCTCCGACGAGCAGTACTTC,CASIRRASDEQYF
TRBD2,TRBJ2-3,TRBV3-1/TRBV3-2,.,TGTGCCAGCAGCCAAGATCTGCGGGGGGCGTTAACTTCACCAGATACGCAGTATTTT,CASSQDLRGALTSPDTQYF
.,TRBJ2-3,TRBV7-8,.,TGTGCCAGCAGCCGCGTGACTGCGAATTTACGCACAGATACGCAGTATTTT,CASSRVTANLRTDTQYF
.,TRBJ2-1,TRBV13,.,TGTGCCAGCAGCTCGACCCCGTTGGGCGGAAACTACAATGAGCAGTTCTTC,CASSSTPLGGNYNEQFF
.,TRBJ2-2,TRBV5-5,once,TGTGCCAGCAGCTTAGGGGTTTTATCGAACACCGGGGAGCTGTTTTTT,CASSLGVLSNTGELFF
TRBD1,TRBJ2-3,TRBV6-5,once,TGTGCCAGCAGGGACAGGCCCACAGATACGCAGTATTTT,CASRDRPTDTQYF
.,TRBJ2-1,TRBV11-2,.,TGTGCCAGCAGCCCTACGGGCAGGGGAGCCTACAATGAGCAGTTCTTC,CASSPTGRGAYNEQFF
.,TRBJ2-7,TRBV6-6,.,TGTGCCAGCAGTTACTACCTTGGGGAAGAGCAGTACTTC,CASSYYLGEEQYF
.,TRBJ2-2,TRBV3-1/TRBV3-2,.,TGTGCCAGCAGCTACAGGGAGGGCACCGGGGAGCTGTTTTTT,CASSYREGTGELFF
.,TRBJ2-7,TRBV11-2,.,TGTGCCAGCAGCTTAAGGGGGGCTCACGAGCAGTACTTC,CASSLRGAHEQYF
TRBD2,TRBJ2-5,TRBV28,.,TGTGCCAGCAGTTCTCCTAGCGGGGGAGAGGAGACCCAGTACTTC,CASSSPSGGEETQYF
TRBD1,TRBJ1-4,TRBV7-9,.,TGTGCCAGCAGCCACCGGGGGGAGGGGGCCGAAAAACTGTTTTTT,CASSHRGEGAEKLFF
.,TRBJ2-1,TRBV12-3/TRBV12-4,.,TGTGCCAGCAGTTTCACGGGGCGCGGGGAGCAGTTCTTC,CASSFTGRGEQFF
TRBD1,TRBJ1-1,TRBV2,.,TGTGCCAGCACAAGGACGAGAGGGGGCAACACTGAAGCTTTCTTT,CASTRTRGGNTEAFF
.,TRBJ1-5,TRBV15,once,TGTGCCACCAGCAGACCCCCCTATCAGCCCCAGCATTTT,CATSRPPYQPQHF
.,TRBJ1-4,TRBV4-3,.,TGCGCCAGCAGCCAAGGGGGCACCCTTAATGAAAAACTGTTTTTT,CASSQGGTLNEKLFF